The 28 T cell receptor beta chains given below trace back to one sample, sequenced in a study of T cells in Graves' hyperthyroidism and ophthalmopathy. Template material for amplifying TCR beta CDR3 regions consisted of RNA transcripts. The TCR CDR3 was amplified in a first-round RT-PCR using the HTBI primer set. One entry per CDR3 protein, called by TCRdb with MiXCR from the multiplex PCR reads. Here the sample spans roughly 510,000 distinct CDR3 sequences, over 45% being singletons. The specimen sequenced was peripheral blood or thyroid tissue (not recorded which). All receptors derive from an adult woman with Graves' disease, either hyperthyroidism or ophthalmopathy (not recorded which).

The CDR3 DNA is TGCAGCGTTGAAGAGGGGCCCTCTTACGAGCAGTACTTC. Its translation: CSVEEGPSYEQYF. The V and J genes are TRBV29-1 and TRBJ2-7; weak D call: TRBD1 (5 bases). From germline, CDR1 is SQVTM and CDR2 ANQGSEA. V lost 0 bases and J 4 bases, leaving 10 bases between the germline ends. This CDR3 is built from 13 residues.

V is TRBV6-2 or TRBV6-3 and J is TRBJ1-2, with D maybe TRBD1 (5 bases). V was pared by 2 bases and J by 0 bases, with 7 bases between. The CDR3 has 14 residues. Germline CDR1 MNHEY, CDR2 SVGEGT. The CDR3 is CASSYGGSNYGYTF. The CDR3 DNA follows: TGTGCCAGCAGTTACGGGGGTTCTAACTATGGCTACACCTTC.

This clonotype appeared a few times. The rearrangement joins TRBV2 to TRBJ1-1; TRBD1 matches at 10 bases. The J segment lost 8 bases and the V segment lost 7 bases, leaving 4 bases of the junction unmatched. Looked up from germline, CDR1 is SNHLY and CDR2 is FYNNEI. The CDR3 spans 12 residues. The CDR3: CASMWGQGEAFF. DNA for the CDR3: TGTGCCAGCATGTGGGGACAGGGGGAAGCTTTCTTT.

This sequence joins TRBV6-5 and TRBJ2-7, with 7 bases fitting TRBD1. With 6 bases clipped from V and 4 bases from J, the junction kept 9 bases outside the gene matches. Per germline, CDR1 MNHEY and CDR2 SVGAGI. This CDR3 is built from 14 residues. CDR3 amino acids: CASSWDSWDYEQYF. The CDR3 region has the DNA TGTGCCAGCAGCTGGGACAGCTGGGATTACGAGCAGTACTTC.

The chain has TRBV9 and TRBJ2-2, with TRBD2 matching over 8 bases. V lost 0 bases, J lost 4 bases, and 8 bases stayed unmatched. CDR1 and CDR2 from the germline V gene are SGDLS and YYNGEE. This CDR3 is 17 amino acids long. CDR3 amino acids: CASSVAPLAGPTGELFF. CDR3 nucleotide sequence: TGTGCCAGCAGCGTAGCACCCCTAGCGGGCCCCACCGGGGAGCTGTTTTTT.

This clonotype came up many times. The J gene is TRBJ1-2, the V gene TRBV20-1; 9 bases line up with TRBD1. V was pared by 3 bases and J by 7 bases, with 6 bases of the junction left unmatched. The CDR3 loop spans 13 amino acids. The germline CDR1 and CDR2 sequences are DFQATT and SNEGSKA (reference sequence). Written as DNA, the CDR3 is TGCAGTGCTAGTCAACAGGGGGCTCGTGGCTACACCTTC. Translation gives CSASQQGARGYTF.

J is TRBJ1-6 and V is TRBV11-1; D remains unclear. CDR1 SGHAT and CDR2 FQDESV come from the germline V gene (reference sequence). The CDR3 spans 15 residues. Between the trimmed V and J ends, which lost 0 bases and 6 bases, there was a span of 9 bases. DNA for the CDR3: TGTGCCAGCAGCTTAGCTCAAAGTTCTAATTCACCCCTCCACTTT. Protein sequence: CASSLAQSSNSPLHF.

Many counts were recorded for this clonotype. The chain couples TRBV20-1 to TRBJ2-2; 9 nucleotides match TRBD2. V was clipped by 4 bases and J by 6 bases; unmatched bases: 6. The CDR3 length is 14 residues. Germline V gives CDR1 DFQATT, CDR2 SNEGSKA (reference sequence). The CDR3 bases are TGCAGTGCTATTCGCGGGAGGGGTCCCGGGGAGCTGTTTTTT. Translated, it gives CSAIRGRGPGELFF.

This clonotype showed up many times. This sequence joins TRBV20-1 and TRBJ2-7, with a tentative D call TRBD2 (5 bases). Germline assignment: CDR1 DFQATT and CDR2 SNEGSKA (reference sequence). The CDR3 loop spans 11 amino acids. With 6 bases removed from V and 6 bases from J, the gap between germline ends came to 12 bases. The CDR3 protein is CSASTRVEQYF. The CDR3 region has the DNA TGCAGTGCCAGCACTAGAGTCGAGCAGTACTTC.

The gene calls are TRBV7-9 and TRBJ2-7; D gene uncertain. The germline CDR1 and CDR2 sequences are SEHNR and FQNEAQ (reference sequence). The germline V and J ends were trimmed by 6 bases and 6 bases, with 15 bases remaining between them. This CDR3 is built from 13 residues. The CDR3 DNA reads as TGTGCCAGCAGTTCCCCCCTTTCCCTCGAGCAGTACTTC. Amino acids: CASSSPLSLEQYF.

The V gene is TRBV20-1, the J gene TRBJ1-5; TRBD1 aligns across 8 bases. The junction had 7 bases not matched to a gene; V was cut back by 3 bases and J by 3 bases. The CDR3 sequence is 15 residues long. In germline, CDR1 is DFQATT, CDR2 SNEGSKA (reference sequence). CDR3 residues: CSASDRGSVNQPQHF. DNA of the CDR3: TGCAGTGCTAGTGACAGGGGTTCTGTCAATCAGCCCCAGCATTTT.

The V gene is TRBV9, the J gene TRBJ1-3; a weak D match, TRBD1 (5 bases). CDR3 length: 16 amino acids. V lost 2 bases and J lost 6, with 18 bases in between. CDR1 SGDLS and CDR2 YYNGEE come from the germline V gene. The CDR3 reads CASSVERQGVPNTIYF. CDR3 nucleotides: TGTGCCAGCAGCGTTGAACGGCAGGGAGTTCCAAACACCATATATTTT. The variable domain in full, completed from reference TRBV9 and TRBJ1-3, reads DSGVTQTPKHLITATGQRVTLRCSPRSGDLSVYWYQQSLDQGLQFLIQYYNGEERAKGNILERFSAQQFPDLHSELNLSSLELGDSALYFCASSVERQGVPNTIYFGEGSWLTVV.

The rearrangement links TRBV10-3 to TRBJ1-2; no firm D call. CDR3 length: 13 residues. V shed 10 bases and J shed 0 bases, with 12 bases lying between them. Looked up from germline, CDR1 is ENHRY and CDR2 is SYGVKD. CDR3 sequence (DNA): TGTGCCAGCAACCCTATACCTAACTATGGCTACACCTTC. This gives the protein CASNPIPNYGYTF.

There are many counts of this clonotype. The rearrangement uses TRBV7-9 and TRBJ1-1, with D unresolved. Trimming shortened V by 2 bases and J by 5 bases, and 9 bases separated the two germline ends. The CDR3 length is 13 residues. CDR1 is SEHNR, CDR2 FQNEAQ, per germline (reference sequence). The CDR3 sequence is CASSLQAETEAFF. CDR3 nucleotide sequence: TGTGCCAGCAGCTTACAGGCGGAGACTGAAGCTTTCTTT.

This clonotype came up many times. The V gene is TRBV11-2, the J gene TRBJ2-7, with D possibly matching TRBD1 (6 bases). Germline V gene data show CDR1 as SGHAT and CDR2 as FQNNGV. This CDR3 is built from 14 residues. Trimming took 0 bases from V and 2 from J, leaving 8 bases between them. In DNA, the CDR3 is TGTGCCAGCAGCTTAGAGGGACAAACCTACGAGCAGTACTTC. Protein sequence: CASSLEGQTYEQYF. Using reference TRBV11-2 and TRBJ2-7 for the parts outside the CDR3, the full variable domain is EAGVAQSPRYKIIEKRQSVAFWCNPISGHATLYWYQQILGQGPKLLIQFQNNGVVDDSQLPKDRFSAERLKGVDSTLKIQPAKLEDSAVYLCASSLEGQTYEQYFGPGTRLTVT.

V gene TRBV7-2 combines with J gene TRBJ1-1; no clear D. The CDR3 loop spans 14 amino acids. CDR1 is SGHTA and CDR2 is FQGNSA in the germline V gene. The ends were cut back, 0 bases at V and 0 bases at J, with 5 bases in the middle. CDR3 nucleotide sequence: TGTGCCAGCAGCTTAGCCAGCTTGAACACTGAAGCTTTCTTT. It specifies CASSLASLNTEAFF.

V gene TRBV5-1 combines with J gene TRBJ1-5; no firm D call. The length of the CDR3 is 13 residues. Germline CDR1 is SGHRS and CDR2 is YFSETQ. The V gene lost 5 bases and the J gene lost 6 bases, with 12 bases spanning the gap. CDR3 bases: TGCGCCAGCAGTTGGGGAAAGGGTCAGCCCCAGCATTTT. This sequence encodes CASSWGKGQPQHF.

A word on this clonotype: At one of its ends the junction is not consistent with the germline gene, which may arise from a read error. The chain joins TRBV29-1 to TRBJ2-7, with a tentative D call TRBD1 (7 bases). Looked up from germline, CDR1 is SQVTM and CDR2 is ANQGSEA. This CDR3 comprises 13 residues. The CDR3 reads CAWSYRGLYEQYF. The CDR3 DNA sequence: TGTGCCTGGAGTTACAGGGGACTCTACGAGCAGTACTTC.

This clonotype was found many times. This sequence joins TRBV10-3 and TRBJ1-2, with D unclear. The CDR3 consists of 12 residues. Germline lookup yields CDR1 ENHRY and CDR2 SYGVKD. The ends were cut back, 6 bases at V and 3 bases at J, with 8 bases in the middle. CDR3 nucleotides: TGTGCCATCAGGCAGAACGACTATGGCTACACCTTC. Its protein product is CAIRQNDYGYTF.

This clonotype was counted a few times. J is TRBJ2-5 and V is TRBV20-1, with 8 bases matching TRBD1. The germline V gene encodes CDR1 DFQATT and CDR2 SNEGSKA (reference sequence). The CDR3 runs to 12 residues. The ends lost 5 bases at V and 5 bases at J; junction bases unmatched: 4. Written as DNA, the CDR3 is TGCAGTGCTTGGACAGGGCAGGAGACCCAGTACTTC. This gives the protein CSAWTGQETQYF.

This clonotype has more than one count but fewer than ten. This chain connects TRBV11-2 to TRBJ2-7; 10 bases line up with TRBD1. CDR1 SGHAT and CDR2 FQNNGV come from the germline V gene. The CDR3 loop spans 13 amino acids. V was pared by 8 bases and J by 3 bases, with 4 bases of the junction left unmatched. CDR3 sequence (DNA): TGTGCCAGCCAGGGACAGGGGATCTACGAGCAGTACTTC. Encoded protein: CASQGQGIYEQYF.

The chain employs TRBV6-5 and TRBJ1-1; D ambiguous. The CDR3 has 13 amino acids. Germline V lookup: CDR1 MNHEY, CDR2 SVGAGI. Trimming took 6 bases from V and 5 from J, leaving 13 bases between them. The CDR3 sequence: CASSLSVRTEAFF. The DNA for the CDR3 is TGTGCCAGCAGCCTATCGGTGAGGACTGAAGCTTTCTTT.

The V gene is TRBV7-6, the J gene TRBJ1-4; D might be TRBD1 (5 bases). Looked up from germline, CDR1 is SGHVS and CDR2 is FNYEAQ. The ends were cut back, 4 bases at V and 7 bases at J, with 13 bases in the middle. The CDR3 has 14 residues. CDR3 sequence reads: CASSSDMRGEKLFF. In nucleotides, the CDR3 is TGTGCCAGCAGCTCGGACATGAGGGGTGAAAAACTGTTTTTT.

In regard to this clonotype: One junction end does not reproduce the germline sequence, and a read error may be involved. The chain has TRBV4-1 and TRBJ1-3; no firm D call. CDR3 length equals 15 residues. Germline CDR1 is MGHRA and CDR2 is YSYEKL. CDR3 DNA: TGTGCCAGCAGCCGTGCGCCGGCCTCTGGAAACACCATATATTTT. Protein: CASSRAPASGNTIYF.

This clonotype was seen once. The CDR3 DNA is TGCAGCGCAGGGGGTGAAGAGACCCAGTACTTC. Protein product: CSAGGEETQYF. The chain has TRBV29-1 and TRBJ2-5; 7 bases are a match to TRBD1. With V trimmed by 7 bases and J by 3 bases, 2 bases remained unmatched. Per germline, CDR1 SQVTM and CDR2 ANQGSEA. The CDR3 length is 11 residues.

In this sample, this clonotype turned up many times. The chain has TRBV7-3 and TRBJ2-7; D is possibly TRBD1 (6 bases). Germline V gene lookup returns CDR1 SGHTA and CDR2 FQGTGA. Trimming stripped 2 bases from V and 5 bases from J, with 25 bases between. CDR3 length equals 18 residues. CDR3 in DNA: TGTGCCAGCAGCTTATTGCCTGGGGGCAACAGACTCAGCCACGAGCAGTACTTC. Protein product: CASSLLPGGNRLSHEQYF.

In its sample, this clonotype was seen many times. The rearrangement joins TRBV4-1 to TRBJ1-3, with D tentatively TRBD1 (6 bases). V lost 5 bases and J lost 3, with 11 bases in between. CDR3 length equals 14 residues. Germline CDR1 and CDR2: MGHRA and YSYEKL. The CDR3 bases are TGCGCCAGCAGCTCCGGGGGCGTTGGAAACACCATATATTTT. It specifies CASSSGGVGNTIYF.

The chain combines TRBV5-1 with TRBJ1-4; D unresolved. V lost 4 bases and J 0 bases, leaving 10 bases between the germline ends. The CDR3 consists of 15 residues. Germline V gene sequence: CDR1 SGHRS, CDR2 YFSETQ. The CDR3 coding sequence is TGCGCCAGCAGCCGTGAAGGCTCAACTAATGAAAAACTGTTTTTT. This encodes CASSREGSTNEKLFF.